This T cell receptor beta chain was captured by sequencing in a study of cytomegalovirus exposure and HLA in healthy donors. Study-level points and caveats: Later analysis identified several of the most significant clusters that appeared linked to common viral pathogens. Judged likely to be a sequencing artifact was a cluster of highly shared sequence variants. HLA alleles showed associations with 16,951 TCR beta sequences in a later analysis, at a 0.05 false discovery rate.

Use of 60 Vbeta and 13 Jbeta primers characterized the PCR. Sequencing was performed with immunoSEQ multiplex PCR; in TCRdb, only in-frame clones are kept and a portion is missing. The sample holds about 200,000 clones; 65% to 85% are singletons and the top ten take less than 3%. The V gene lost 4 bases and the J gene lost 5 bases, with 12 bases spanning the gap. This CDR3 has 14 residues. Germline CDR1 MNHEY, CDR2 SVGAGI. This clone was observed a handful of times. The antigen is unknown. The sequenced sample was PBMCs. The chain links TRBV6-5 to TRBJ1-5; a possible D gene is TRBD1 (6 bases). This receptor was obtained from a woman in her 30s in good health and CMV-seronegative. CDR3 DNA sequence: TGTGCCAGCAGTTCAGGGGTGGGCGATCAGCCCCAGCATTTT. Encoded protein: CASSSGVGDQPQHF.